The 26 T cell receptor beta chains below were found in one sample sequenced in a study of T cells in tuberculosis. The data were produced by immunoSEQ multiplex PCR, yet TCRdb's version contains in-frame clones alone and is incomplete. The sample records about 33,000 clones, 70% to 90% being singletons. The time point was: new active TB diagnosis, blood taken before or within 7 days of starting treatment. The sequencing used PBMCs, collected at tuberculosis diagnosis. The origin of the receptors is an adult with tuberculosis.

This clone was observed a few times. The rearrangement links TRBV7-3 to TRBJ2-1; TRBD2 matches at 11 bases. In germline, CDR1 is SGHTA, CDR2 FQGTGA. The CDR3 loop spans 18 amino acids. With 1 base clipped from V and 1 base from J, the junction kept 6 bases outside the gene matches. As DNA, the CDR3 is TGTGCCAGCAGCTTAATATCCCCTAGCGGGGGGTCCTACAATGAGCAGTTCTTC. Its protein is CASSLISPSGGSYNEQFF. Filled out from reference TRBV7-3 and TRBJ2-1, the complete variable domain reads GAGVSQTPSNKVTEKGKYVELRCDPISGHTALYWYRQSLGQGPEFLIYFQGTGAADDSGLPNDRFFAVRPEGSVSTLKIQRTERGDSAVYLCASSLISPSGGSYNEQFFGPGTRLTVL.

The rearrangement joins TRBV28 to TRBJ2-1; 11 bases are a match to TRBD2. This CDR3 is built from 15 residues. The germline V gene encodes CDR1 MDHEN and CDR2 SYDVKM. With 3 bases clipped from V and 10 bases from J, the junction kept 8 bases outside the gene matches. The CDR3 is CASSLRGLADGEQFF. DNA for the CDR3: TGTGCCAGCAGTTTGCGGGGACTAGCGGACGGGGAGCAGTTCTTC.

The chain carries TRBV4-2 and TRBJ2-2; TRBD1 aligns across 8 bases. Germline V gene sequence: CDR1 LGHNA, CDR2 YNFKEQ. V lost 4 bases and J lost 0; bases outside the gene matches: 4. The CDR3 totals 16 residues. CDR3 nucleotide sequence: TGTGCCAGCAGCCGCGAACAGGGGGCGAACACCGGGGAGCTGTTTTTT. This gives the protein CASSREQGANTGELFF.

The V call is TRBV10-3, the J call TRBJ1-1; the match to TRBD1 covers 12 bases. Per germline, CDR1 ENHRY and CDR2 SYGVKD. The CDR3 is made up of 17 amino acids. V lost 6 bases and J lost 3; bases outside the gene matches: 11. The CDR3 DNA follows: TGTGCCATCAGGGGGGACAGGGGGCGCGAGGCGGACACTGAAGCTTTCTTT. Amino acids: CAIRGDRGREADTEAFF.

This clone has more than one count but fewer than ten. This rearrangement joins TRBV11-2 to TRBJ2-5; 11 bases are shared with TRBD2. The germline CDR1 and CDR2 sequences are SGHAT and FQNNGV. The trim removed 5 bases at V and 1 base at J, leaving 6 bases unmatched. The CDR3 has 16 residues. The chain's CDR3 is CASSPRTSGLQETQYF. The CDR3 DNA reads TGTGCCAGCAGCCCCCGGACTAGCGGGCTCCAAGAGACCCAGTACTTC.

This chain connects TRBV7-6 to TRBJ1-1; maybe TRBD1 (6 bases). The CDR3 runs to 14 residues. V gave up 5 bases and J gave up 2 bases, with 12 bases separating them. CDR1 and CDR2 from the germline V gene are SGHVS and FNYEAQ. The CDR3 region is CASSAGTSNTEAFF. The CDR3, as DNA: TGTGCCAGCAGCGCAGGGACATCAAACACTGAAGCTTTCTTT. The complete variable domain, with remaining parts taken from reference TRBV7-6 and TRBJ1-1, reads GAGVSQSPRYKVTKRGQDVALRCDPISGHVSLYWYRQALGQGPEFLTYFNYEAQQDKSGLPNDRFSAERPEGSISTLTIQRTEQRDSAMYRCASSAGTSNTEAFFGQGTRLTVV.

The chain recombines TRBV18 with TRBJ2-3; D call uncertain. The CDR3 is 14 residues long. V dropped 2 bases and J dropped 6 bases, with 12 bases sitting between them. From germline, CDR1 is KGHSH and CDR2 LQKENI. This chain's CDR3 is CASSPSPEPDTQYF. For the CDR3, the DNA is TGTGCCAGCTCACCAAGCCCCGAACCCGATACGCAGTATTTT.

This chain links TRBV7-6 with TRBJ2-1; D possibly corresponds to TRBD1 (6 bases). The CDR3 contains 14 residues. Trimming took off 2 bases at V and 15 bases at J, with 20 bases between the two ends. Germline V gene lookup returns CDR1 SGHVS and CDR2 FNYEAQ. This CDR3 is CASSLLSGVSTAFF. DNA for the CDR3: TGTGCCAGCAGCTTACTTTCAGGGGTCAGCACAGCGTTCTTC.

This CDR3 reads CAWSVPPDRGGYTF. The CDR3 coding sequence is TGTGCCTGGAGTGTACCCCCGGACAGGGGTGGCTACACCTTC. The chain couples TRBV30 to TRBJ1-2, with 9 bases that match TRBD1. V was clipped by 0 bases and J by 7 bases; unmatched bases: 6. The CDR3 covers 14 residues. CDR1 and CDR2 from the germline V gene are GTSNPN and SVGIG (reference sequence).

This rearrangement joins TRBV5-1 to TRBJ2-7; 11 bases map to TRBD2. The CDR3 spans 14 residues. Trimming took 5 bases from V and 5 from J; bases not matched to a gene: 6. Per germline, CDR1 SGHRS and CDR2 YFSETQ. CDR3 DNA: TGCGCCAGCAGTCTTAGCGGGGGGGCCCACGAGCAGTACTTC. It translates to CASSLSGGAHEQYF.

V gene TRBV5-1 combines with J gene TRBJ2-3, with D possibly TRBD2 on 5 matching bases. Trimming left V 4 bases short and J 2 bases short, with 23 bases between. The germline CDR1 and CDR2 sequences are SGHRS and YFSETQ. The CDR3 is 18 amino acids. This CDR3 reads CASSPEYRASGNTDTQYF. CDR3 nucleotides: TGCGCCAGCAGCCCGGAGTATCGGGCCTCCGGGAACACAGATACGCAGTATTTT.

The chain links TRBV5-1 to TRBJ1-1, with TRBD1 identical over 9 bases. Trimming removed 1 base from V and 7 bases from J; junction bases left unmatched: 23. Germline V gives CDR1 SGHRS, CDR2 YFSETQ. The CDR3 runs 20 residues. DNA of the CDR3: TGCGCCAGCAGCTTGACATACCACAGGGGGCGTTTCTTTACCCCAAATGAAGCTTTCTTT. It encodes CASSLTYHRGRFFTPNEAFF.

J is TRBJ1-1 and V is TRBV5-6; D call uncertain. The germline gives CDR1 SGHDT, CDR2 YYEEEE. Trimming removed 0 bases from V and 8 bases from J, with 11 bases in between. CDR3 length: 13 residues. The CDR3 protein is CASSLGFGREAFF. Written as DNA, the CDR3 is TGTGCCAGCAGCTTGGGATTTGGGAGGGAAGCTTTCTTT.

The chain uses TRBV5-1 and TRBJ2-3; TRBD2 agrees at 9 bases. J was trimmed by 6 bases and V by 0 bases; bases with no gene match: 5. This CDR3 comprises 15 residues. Germline lookup yields CDR1 SGHRS and CDR2 YFSETQ. Here the CDR3 reads CASSLELAGEDTQYF. The CDR3 DNA reads as TGCGCCAGCAGCTTGGAATTAGCGGGAGAGGATACGCAGTATTTT.

The CDR3 sequence: CASSEMTVTGANVLTF. The CDR3 nucleotides are TGTGCCAGCAGTGAGATGACAGTGACTGGGGCCAACGTCCTGACTTTC. V gene TRBV6-1 combines with J gene TRBJ2-6, with D maybe TRBD1 (5 bases). V dropped 3 bases and J dropped 2 bases, with 11 bases sitting between them. The germline V gene encodes CDR1 MNHNS and CDR2 SASEGT. The CDR3 extends over 16 amino acids.

The J gene is TRBJ2-7, the V gene TRBV6-1, with D possibly TRBD1 on 6 matching bases. Germline assignment: CDR1 MNHNS and CDR2 SASEGT. The CDR3 is 15 amino acids. V lost 1 base to trimming and J lost 0 bases, with 10 bases between them. The CDR3: CASSEGGPSSYEQYF. The CDR3, as DNA: TGTGCCAGCAGTGAAGGGGGGCCTAGCTCCTACGAGCAGTACTTC.

The V gene is TRBV4-1, the J gene TRBJ2-7, with 7 bases that match TRBD1. V was clipped by 4 bases and J by 1 base; unmatched bases: 4. Germline values: CDR1 MGHRA, CDR2 YSYEKL. This CDR3 is built from 14 residues. The DNA for the CDR3 is TGCGCCAGCAGCCTGGACAGGTCATCCTACGAGCAGTACTTC. This sequence encodes CASSLDRSSYEQYF.

The chain is built from TRBV25-1 and TRBJ2-1; TRBD2 might be the D (6 bases). Looked up from germline, CDR1 is MGHDK and CDR2 is SYGVNS. The CDR3 runs to 18 residues. The V end lost 3 bases, the J end lost 5 bases, and 23 bases lay between the germline ends. CDR3 protein: CASSDSATRPRPHNEQFF. The CDR3 DNA sequence: TGTGCCAGCAGTGATTCTGCGACTAGACCCAGACCACACAATGAGCAGTTCTTC.

This clone was recorded once. This chain connects TRBV28 to TRBJ1-2, with 9 bases lining up with TRBD1. V gave up 6 bases and J gave up 3 bases; unmatched junction bases: 14. Germline V lookup: CDR1 MDHEN, CDR2 SYDVKM. This CDR3 is 17 amino acids long. CDR3 bases: TGTGCCAGCAGCCATTACAGGGGGCTGTCATCTGACTATGGCTACACCTTC. This sequence encodes CASSHYRGLSSDYGYTF.

This chain links TRBV2 with TRBJ1-6; D call uncertain. This CDR3 contains 12 residues. Per the germline V gene, CDR1 is SNHLY and CDR2 is FYNNEI. With 10 bases removed from V and 8 bases from J, the gap between germline ends came to 12 bases. CDR3 bases: TGTGCCACCCGGACGGACTATTCACCCCTCCACTTT. Translation: CATRTDYSPLHF.

The chain has TRBV4-1 and TRBJ2-3; 14 bases fit TRBD2. This CDR3 has 21 amino acids. Per germline, CDR1 MGHRA and CDR2 YSYEKL. The junction had 13 bases not matched to a gene; V was cut back by 0 bases and J by 2 bases. CDR3 region: CASSQDEIPGLAGAPTDTQYF. The CDR3 DNA reads as TGCGCCAGCAGCCAAGACGAAATCCCGGGACTAGCGGGGGCACCCACAGATACGCAGTATTTT.

CDR3 region: CASSPQGQGAQEQYF. DNA for the CDR3: TGTGCCAGTAGTCCCCAAGGACAGGGGGCGCAAGAGCAGTACTTC. The V call is TRBV19, the J call TRBJ2-7; 11 nucleotides agree with TRBD1. CDR3 size: 15 residues. From germline, CDR1 is LNHDA and CDR2 SQIVND (reference sequence). J gave up 7 bases and V 5 bases, and 10 bases lay outside the gene matches.

V usage is TRBV19 and J usage is TRBJ1-5, with D maybe TRBD1 (6 bases). Germline V gene lookup returns CDR1 LNHDA and CDR2 SQIVND (reference sequence). This CDR3 spans 16 amino acids. V lost 2 bases to trimming and J lost 1 base, with 12 bases between them. For the CDR3, the DNA is TGTGCCAGTAGTATATTCGGGGGGGCCAGCAATCAGCCCCAGCATTTT. Residues: CASSIFGGASNQPQHF.

This clone was detected only once. The V gene is TRBV19, the J gene TRBJ2-1; D gene unclear. The ends were cut back, 7 bases at V and 6 bases at J, with 13 bases in the middle. The length of the CDR3 is 13 residues. Germline CDR1 is LNHDA and CDR2 is SQIVND (reference sequence). CDR3 nucleotides: TGTGCCAGTACCCGCGGCGCCCCCAATGAGCAGTTCTTC. It encodes CASTRGAPNEQFF.

This clone was seen once. The chain employs TRBV21-1 and TRBJ2-3; TRBD2 is the table's D call, not checked against the DNA. TRBV21-1 represents a pseudogene. The CDR3 runs to 18 residues. In DNA, the CDR3 is TGTGCCAGCAGCAAGCTACCCAAACTGACTACCCGTAAGGATACGCAGTATTTT. It translates to CASSKLPKLTTRKDTQYF.

The chain joins TRBV6-5 to TRBJ2-7, with D unresolved. This CDR3 region has 13 residues. Germline V gives CDR1 MNHEY, CDR2 SVGAGI. V lost 4 bases, J lost 0 bases, and 7 bases lay in between. CDR3 residues: CASSSGASYEQYF. The CDR3 DNA reads as TGTGCCAGCAGTTCCGGTGCCTCCTACGAGCAGTACTTC.